This T cell receptor beta chain was captured in a study of cytomegalovirus exposure and HLA in healthy donors. Study as a whole: Assignment to the Caucasian-associated ancestry cluster applied to around four fifths of the approximately 420 genotyped donors. Study-wide findings and caveats: An ancestry cluster, one associated with Asian ancestry, reportedly showed fewer N-insertions than the approximately 650-donor mean in a later analysis. As a later analysis showed, several of the most significant clusters appeared to be linked to common viral pathogens. About 87% or about 30% of the time was how often most TCR beta V segments were productive, according to an earlier analysis.

As to this clone: The target antigen is unknown.

V gave up 2 bases and J gave up 0 bases, with 14 bases separating them. CDR3 length: 16 amino acids. CDR1 and CDR2 (germline): KGHSH, LQKENI. The PCR used 60 Vbeta and 13 Jbeta primers. The table came from immunoSEQ multiplex PCR; TCRdb's copy has only in-frame clones and leaves some out. The sample includes about 98,000 clones, under 70% of them seen just once. The TCR sequence derives from a man aged 45-65 years in good health and CMV-seronegative. Sequencing input: PBMCs. The rearrangement joins TRBV18 to TRBJ2-7, with D maybe TRBD1 (5 bases). CDR3 in amino acids: CASSPIPGRSSYEQYF. The CDR3 DNA reads TGTGCCAGCTCACCAATTCCAGGGCGCTCCTCCTACGAGCAGTACTTC.